These 17 T cell receptor beta chains originate from one sample sequenced in a study of shared clonotypes between healthy human individuals. Assay used: immunoSEQ multiplex PCR; TCRdb lists only in-frame clones, some missing. The sample carries about 680,000 clones, 73% recorded once. Sequencing used memory CD4+ T cells sorted from blood. Subset given: CD45RA-negative fraction. Source of these receptors: a woman aged 30 to 39 in good health.

Concerning this clone itself: In the same sample, other DNA sequences code for this CDR3. This chain uses TRBV28 with TRBJ2-7; 12 positions match TRBD1. The CDR3 sequence is 15 residues long. Germline V gene data show CDR1 as MDHEN and CDR2 as SYDVKM. V lost 6 bases and J lost 3; bases outside the gene matches: 6. For the CDR3, the DNA is TGTGCCAGCAGACCCGGGACAGGGGGCTTCTACGAGCAGTACTTC. This sequence encodes CASRPGTGGFYEQYF.

The sample holds many counts of this clone. The V gene is TRBV11-2, the J gene TRBJ2-7; 10 nucleotides agree with TRBD2. The CDR3 loop spans 15 amino acids. V lost 7 bases to trimming and J lost 6 bases; unmatched junction nucleotides: 12. The germline CDR1 and CDR2 sequences are SGHAT and FQNNGV. CDR3 bases: TGTGCCAGCACTCGTTCTAGCGGGAGCCAGGGCGAGCAGTACTTC. This codes for CASTRSSGSQGEQYF.

The V and J genes are TRBV4-1 and TRBJ1-2; possible D gene TRBD1, 6 bases. Looked up from germline, CDR1 is MGHRA and CDR2 is YSYEKL. CDR3 length: 16 amino acids. The V end was cut by 2 bases, the J end by 5 bases, with 18 bases between. CDR3 loop: CASSQPAGASFYGYTF. For the CDR3, the DNA is TGCGCCAGCAGCCAACCCGCGGGGGCTTCGTTTTATGGCTACACCTTC.

The rearrangement uses TRBV2 and TRBJ1-5; 9 nucleotides align to TRBD1. Germline-derived CDR1 and CDR2 are SNHLY and FYNNEI. After removal of 4 bases from V and 2 bases from J, the junction contained 3 bases not matched to a gene. The CDR3 totals 15 residues. CDR3 bases: TGTGCCAGCAGTGCGGGGGACAGGGGCAATCAGCCCCAGCATTTT. It specifies CASSAGDRGNQPQHF.

The V and J genes are TRBV2 and TRBJ2-5, with 7 positions matching TRBD1. Germline CDR1 is SNHLY and CDR2 is FYNNEI. V trimming: 5 bases; J trimming: 5 bases; junction bases outside the gene matches: 5. CDR3 length equals 13 residues. In nucleotides, the CDR3 is TGTGCCAGCAGTCGACAGGGCCTCGAGACCCAGTACTTC. Translating it yields CASSRQGLETQYF.

The V and J genes are TRBV19 and TRBJ1-2, with TRBD1 matching over 8 bases. The ends lost 2 bases at V and 6 bases at J; junction bases unmatched: 14. In germline, CDR1 is LNHDA, CDR2 SQIVND (reference sequence). This CDR3 is 17 amino acids long. The CDR3: CASSILSARTGPDGYTF. The DNA for the CDR3 is TGTGCCAGTAGTATACTGTCGGCCAGGACAGGGCCGGATGGCTACACCTTC.

CDR3 in amino acids: CAWSPGPSDTQYF. CDR3 sequence (DNA): TGTGCCTGGAGTCCAGGACCTTCAGATACGCAGTATTTT. The rearrangement links TRBV30 to TRBJ2-3, with D unclear. This CDR3 is built from 13 residues. Between the trimmed V and J ends, which lost 2 bases and 4 bases, there was a span of 10 bases. Germline-derived CDR1 and CDR2 are GTSNPN and SVGIG (reference sequence).

This clone turned up a few times. This chain connects TRBV30 to TRBJ2-6; D not certain. V was shortened by 0 bases and J by 4 bases, with 10 bases between the two germline ends. In germline, CDR1 is GTSNPN, CDR2 SVGIG (reference sequence). This CDR3 contains 15 residues. This CDR3 reads CAWSVLETGANVLTF. The CDR3 DNA sequence: TGTGCCTGGAGTGTACTTGAGACCGGGGCCAACGTCCTGACTTTC.

The CDR3 DNA is TGCGCCAGCAGCCCGAGGGGGGAGAACACTGAAGCTTTCTTT. Protein: CASSPRGENTEAFF. V and J are TRBV5-1 and TRBJ1-1; D is possibly TRBD1 (6 bases). Trimming removed 4 bases from V and 1 base from J, with 11 bases in between. Germline V gene sequence: CDR1 SGHRS, CDR2 YFSETQ. This CDR3 has 14 residues. Using reference TRBV5-1 and TRBJ1-1 for the parts outside the CDR3, the full variable domain is KAGVTQTPRYLIKTRGQQVTLSCSPISGHRSVSWYQQTPGQGLQFLFEYFSETQRNKGNFPGRFSGRQFSNSRSEMNVSTLELGDSALYLCASSPRGENTEAFFGQGTRLTVV.

The J gene is TRBJ1-2, the V gene TRBV2; D perhaps matches TRBD1 (6 bases). The V gene lost 2 bases and the J gene lost 1 base, with 8 bases spanning the gap. There are 14 residues in the CDR3. Germline loops: CDR1 SNHLY, CDR2 FYNNEI. In DNA form, the CDR3 reads TGTGCCAGCAGTGAACGACAGGATAACTATGGCTACACCTTC. Protein sequence: CASSERQDNYGYTF.

As regards this clone: The identical CDR3 is also encoded by other nucleotide sequences in the sample. V usage is TRBV29-1 and J usage is TRBJ1-4, with 11 nucleotides matching TRBD1. The germline CDR1 and CDR2 sequences are SQVTM and ANQGSEA. V gave up 6 bases and J gave up 0 bases; unmatched junction bases: 3. The CDR3 loop spans 15 amino acids. Here the CDR3 reads CSVAGQGATNEKLFF. CDR3 nucleotides: TGCAGCGTGGCGGGACAGGGGGCAACTAATGAAAAACTGTTTTTT.

The rearrangement joins TRBV10-3 to TRBJ2-3; D unclear. This CDR3 spans 10 amino acids. CDR1 and CDR2 from the germline V gene are ENHRY and SYGVKD. The V gene lost 10 bases and the J gene lost 3 bases, with 5 bases spanning the gap. CDR3 DNA: TGTGCCACTGATACAGATACGCAGTATTTT. Translation: CATDTDTQYF.

V gene TRBV5-8 combines with J gene TRBJ2-5, with D tentatively TRBD2 (5 bases). V gave up 6 bases and J gave up 0 bases, with 9 bases separating them. The CDR3 covers 13 residues. CDR1 and CDR2 from the germline V gene are SGHTS and YDEGEE. Here the CDR3 reads CASTRTHQETQYF. CDR3 DNA: TGTGCCAGCACCCGGACTCACCAAGAGACCCAGTACTTC. Full variable domain (rest looked up from reference TRBV5-8 and TRBJ2-5): EAGVTQSPTHLIKTRGQQATLRCSPISGHTSVYWYQQALGLGLQFLLWYDEGEERNRGNFPPRFSGRQFPNYSSELNVNALELEDSALYLCASTRTHQETQYFGPGTRLLVL.

CDR3 sequence reads: CASSPRGGTQYF. The CDR3 nucleotides read TGTGCCAGCAGCCCGCGCGGTGGCACGCAGTATTTT. This chain links TRBV7-3 with TRBJ2-3; no definite D call. Germline CDR1 SGHTA, CDR2 FQGTGA. Trimming removed 5 bases from V and 9 bases from J, with 12 bases in between. The CDR3 loop spans 12 amino acids.

This clone was found a few times. V usage is TRBV20-1 and J usage is TRBJ1-2; D is uncertain. Looked up from germline, CDR1 is DFQATT and CDR2 is SNEGSKA (reference sequence). Between the trimmed V and J ends, which lost 4 bases and 8 bases, there was a span of 11 bases. The CDR3 extends over 11 amino acids. In DNA, the CDR3 is TGCAGTGCTATACCAACTCGGGGCTACACCTTC. Amino acids: CSAIPTRGYTF.

This clone was seen a single time. V is TRBV10-3 and J is TRBJ1-3; 7 bases map to TRBD1. The trim removed 6 bases at V and 1 base at J, leaving 6 bases unmatched. Looked up from germline, CDR1 is ENHRY and CDR2 is SYGVKD. The CDR3 totals 15 residues. The CDR3 protein is CAIRAGGKSGNTIYF. The CDR3 coding sequence is TGTGCCATCAGGGCAGGGGGTAAATCTGGAAACACCATATATTTT.

This clone has just one count. The chain recombines TRBV14 with TRBJ2-7; D remains ambiguous. CDR3 length: 12 residues. V was pared by 3 bases and J by 6 bases, with 9 bases between. Per germline, CDR1 SGHDN and CDR2 FVKESK. The chain's CDR3 is CASSQTVAEQYF. CDR3 nucleotides: TGTGCCAGCAGCCAGACGGTGGCCGAGCAGTACTTC.